This entry concerns a single T cell receptor (beta chain). Its matching antigen is unknown. The CDR3 has 13 residues. Trimming left V 8 bases short and J 0 bases short, with 7 bases between. Germline assignment: CDR1 KGHSY and CDR2 FQNENV. PCR amplification relied on 60 Vbeta primers (plus 13 Jbeta primers). Clones were read by immunoSEQ multiplex PCR, and TCRdb kept only the in-frame ones, dropping some. The sample has 110,000 to 150,000 clones; approximately 80% are singletons. The sample comes from a study of cytomegalovirus exposure and HLA in healthy donors. Whole-study findings and limits: The only immune exposure information that was available was CMV serostatus.

The chain joins TRBV16 to TRBJ1-4; no clear D. Sequencing used PBMCs. This TCR came from a woman between 50 and 59 years old in good health and CMV-seronegative. CDR3 nucleotides: TGTGCCAGCGTGAGGTCAACTAATGAAAAACTGTTTTTT. This codes for CASVRSTNEKLFF.